Following are 21 T cell receptor beta chains from one sample sequenced in a study of shared clonotypes between healthy human individuals. Only in-frame clones appear in the TCRdb table, and some are missing; sequencing was by immunoSEQ multiplex PCR. The sample lists some 2,400,000 clones, nearly 97% occurring once. Specimen: naive CD4+ T cells sorted from blood. Specified subset: CD45RA+ positively selected. Receptors were obtained from a young man in good health.

CDR3: CASSAWSPLTNTGELFF. The CDR3 nucleotides are TGTGCCAGCTCAGCTTGGTCACCCCTGACCAACACCGGGGAGCTGTTTTTT. The V and J genes are TRBV18 and TRBJ2-2; D is unresolved. The ends were cut back, 5 bases at V and 2 bases at J, with 18 bases in the middle. The CDR3 spans 17 residues. Germline V gene sequence: CDR1 KGHSH, CDR2 LQKENI. The full variable domain, completed using reference TRBV18 and TRBJ2-2, is NAGVMQNPRHLVRRRGQEARLRCSPMKGHSHVYWYRQLPEEGLKFMVYLQKENIIDESGMPKERFSAEFPKEGPSILRIQQVVRGDSAAYFCASSAWSPLTNTGELFFGEGSRLTVL.

This clone has just one count. The gene calls are TRBV4-1 and TRBJ2-1, with TRBD2 matching over 8 bases. The CDR3 contains 15 residues. Trimming at V came to 0 bases and at J to 9 bases, leaving 7 bases not matched to a gene. Germline V gene data show CDR1 as MGHRA and CDR2 as YSYEKL. The CDR3 region is CASSQDELAVGEQFF. The CDR3 coding sequence is TGCGCCAGCAGCCAAGATGAACTAGCGGTGGGTGAGCAGTTCTTC.

The CDR3 DNA sequence: TGTGCCATCGAGGGAGGGCCTGGAAACACCATATATTTT. Amino acids: CAIEGGPGNTIYF. The chain couples TRBV10-3 to TRBJ1-3; D is unclear. Trimming removed 8 bases at V and 2 bases at J, with 10 bases between. In germline, CDR1 is ENHRY, CDR2 SYGVKD. The CDR3 sequence is 13 residues long.

V gene TRBV5-1 combines with J gene TRBJ1-4; 7 bases line up with TRBD1. The CDR3 sequence is 15 residues long. Germline-derived CDR1 and CDR2 are SGHRS and YFSETQ. V dropped 0 bases and J dropped 7; count of bases not matched to a gene: 6. The CDR3 DNA sequence: TGCGCCAGCAGCTTGGCAGGGGGTGGCCCTGAAAAACTGTTTTTT. It encodes CASSLAGGGPEKLFF.

The genes are TRBV10-3 and TRBJ2-2; TRBD1 agrees at 7 bases. V shed 6 bases, J shed 1 base, and the junction held 5 bases outside the gene matches. The CDR3 runs 15 residues. CDR1 is ENHRY and CDR2 is SYGVKD in the germline V gene. CDR3 amino acids: CAISIQGKNTGELFF. The CDR3 bases are TGTGCCATCAGCATACAGGGGAAGAACACCGGGGAGCTGTTTTTT.

The chain combines TRBV7-9 with TRBJ2-6; unclear D gene. Germline CDR1 is SEHNR and CDR2 is FQNEAQ (reference sequence). V lost 6 bases and J 4 bases, leaving 7 bases between the germline ends. The CDR3 extends over 13 amino acids. CDR3 sequence (DNA): TGTGCCAGCAGGGATGCGGGGGCCAACGTCCTGACTTTC. Protein product: CASRDAGANVLTF. Drawing the rest from reference TRBV7-9 and TRBJ2-6, the complete variable domain is DTGVSQNPRHKITKRGQNVTFRCDPISEHNRLYWYRQTLGQGPEFLTYFQNEAQLEKSRLLSDRFSAERPKGSFSTLEIQRTEQGDSAMYLCASRDAGANVLTFGAGSRLTVL.

V usage is TRBV15 and J usage is TRBJ1-6; D remains unclear. CDR3 size: 13 residues. Germline CDR1 LNHNV, CDR2 YYDKDF (reference sequence). With 2 bases removed from V and 9 bases from J, the gap between germline ends came to 8 bases. The CDR3 protein is CATSRLSGSPLHF. CDR3 DNA: TGTGCCACCAGCAGACTCAGCGGTTCACCCCTCCACTTT.

This clone was detected once. J is TRBJ2-1 and V is TRBV4-1; D is unresolved. V was clipped by 1 base and J by 0 bases, with 10 bases between them. CDR3 length: 16 amino acids. Germline V CDR1 and CDR2: MGHRA, YSYEKL. CDR3 DNA: TGCGCCAGCAGCCAAGGTCTACGGAGCTCCTACAATGAGCAGTTCTTC. It codes for CASSQGLRSSYNEQFF.

The chain has TRBV7-6 and TRBJ2-1, with 10 bases matching TRBD2. CDR3 size: 17 residues. The junction had 5 bases not matched to a gene; V was cut back by 0 bases and J by 3 bases. The germline V gene has CDR1 SGHVS and CDR2 FNYEAQ. The CDR3 DNA sequence: TGTGCCAGCAGCTTAGCCAATATAGCGGGGGGCTACAATGAGCAGTTCTTC. Translating gives CASSLANIAGGYNEQFF.

In the case of this clone: Other DNA sequences in this specimen translate into the identical CDR3. This chain links TRBV5-1 with TRBJ2-6; D is tentatively TRBD1 or TRBD2 (5 bases each). The CDR3 sequence is 16 residues long. Trimming removed 0 bases from V and 0 bases from J, with 7 bases in between. Germline V gene sequence: CDR1 SGHRS, CDR2 YFSETQ. CDR3 amino acids: CASSLAGTSGANVLTF. The CDR3 DNA reads TGCGCCAGCAGCTTGGCTGGGACCTCTGGGGCCAACGTCCTGACTTTC.

V usage is TRBV7-9 and J usage is TRBJ1-4; possibly TRBD1 for D (5 bases). With 7 bases removed from V and 0 bases from J, the gap between germline ends came to 9 bases. Germline CDR1 is SEHNR and CDR2 is FQNEAQ (reference sequence). The CDR3 runs to 14 residues. The CDR3 reads CASTRQSTNEKLFF. In DNA, the CDR3 is TGTGCCAGCACCCGACAGTCAACTAATGAAAAACTGTTTTTT.

The chain is built from TRBV6-6 and TRBJ2-1, with D unclear. Per germline, CDR1 MNHNY and CDR2 SVGAGI (reference sequence). The CDR3 runs 14 residues. Trimming cost V 5 bases and J 5 bases, with 13 bases left between them. CDR3 loop: CASSPRTLNNEQFF. CDR3 sequence (DNA): TGTGCCAGCAGTCCGCGGACGCTAAACAATGAGCAGTTCTTC.

This clone was seen only once. The chain recombines TRBV30 with TRBJ1-6; TRBD1 matches at 8 bases. Germline V gives CDR1 GTSNPN, CDR2 SVGIG (reference sequence). The CDR3 runs to 13 residues. Trimming took 4 bases from V and 7 from J; bases not matched to a gene: 3. CDR3 region: CAWNDRGNSPLHF. CDR3 DNA: TGTGCCTGGAATGACAGGGGAAATTCACCCCTCCACTTT. Based on the CDR3 plus reference TRBV30 and TRBJ1-6, the full variable domain is SQTIHQWPATLVQPVGSPLSLECTVEGTSNPNLYWYRQAAGRGLQLLFYSVGIGQISSEVPQNLSASRPQDRQFILSSKKLLLSDSGFYLCAWNDRGNSPLHFGNGTRLTVT.

The CDR3 nucleotides are TGTGCCAGTCTAGCGGCAACAGGCCAGACCCAGTACTTC. Protein product: CASLAATGQTQYF. The chain uses TRBV6-5 and TRBJ2-5; TRBD2 matches 7 bases. V trimming: 9 bases; J trimming: 6 bases; junction bases outside the gene matches: 10. The CDR3 is 13 residues long. In germline, CDR1 is MNHEY, CDR2 SVGAGI.

With respect to this clone: A much larger clone is a single base away; this may be a read error. The same CDR3 is also encoded by other DNA sequences in this sample. The gene calls are TRBV5-4 and TRBJ2-7, with a possible D match to TRBD1 (6 bases). From germline, CDR1 is SGHNT and CDR2 YYREEE (reference sequence). V gave up 2 bases and J gave up 2 bases, with 8 bases separating them. This CDR3 is 13 amino acids long. The CDR3 DNA sequence: TGTGCCAGCAGCTTAGGGGGACCCTACGAGCAGTACTTC. Amino acid sequence: CASSLGGPYEQYF. Combining the CDR3 with reference TRBV5-4 and TRBJ2-7 gives the whole variable domain ETGVTQSPTHLIKTRGQQVTLRCSSQSGHNTVSWYQQALGQGPQFIFQYYREEENGRGNFPPRFSGLQFPNYSSELNVNALELDDSALYLCASSLGGPYEQYFGPGTRLTVT.

This clone came up a few times. The chain links TRBV7-9 to TRBJ2-7; 10 bases line up with TRBD2. V dropped 4 bases and J dropped 7; count of bases not matched to a gene: 4. Germline loops: CDR1 SEHNR, CDR2 FQNEAQ (reference sequence). This CDR3 region has 13 residues. The CDR3 is CASSSSGREEQYF. The CDR3, as DNA: TGTGCCAGCAGCTCTAGCGGGAGAGAAGAGCAGTACTTC.

This clone was counted between two and nine times. V gene TRBV19 combines with J gene TRBJ1-5, with D unresolved. Trimming removed 5 bases from V and 4 bases from J, with 6 bases in between. Germline lookup yields CDR1 LNHDA and CDR2 SQIVND (reference sequence). The CDR3 is 12 residues long. The CDR3 coding sequence is TGTGCCAGTAGTTACGATAATCAGCCCCAGCATTTT. It codes for CASSYDNQPQHF. The whole variable domain, remainder taken from reference TRBV19 and TRBJ1-5, is DGGITQSPKYLFRKEGQNVTLSCEQNLNHDAMYWYRQDPGQGLRLIYYSQIVNDFQKGDIAEGYSVSREKKESFPLTVTSAQKNPTAFYLCASSYDNQPQHFGDGTRLSIL.

The CDR3 reads CASSESTVDPGELFF. The CDR3 nucleotides read TGTGCCAGCAGTGAGTCTACAGTAGACCCCGGGGAGCTGTTTTTT. J is TRBJ2-2 and V is TRBV25-1; D unresolved. With 3 bases removed from V and 6 bases from J, the gap between germline ends came to 14 bases. Germline-derived CDR1 and CDR2 are MGHDK and SYGVNS. This CDR3 is 15 amino acids long.

V gene TRBV7-9 combines with J gene TRBJ2-1; the D gene is possibly TRBD1 (6 bases). This CDR3 contains 16 residues. Trimming pared 5 bases from V and 9 bases from J, leaving 23 bases between. Looked up from germline, CDR1 is SEHNR and CDR2 is FQNEAQ (reference sequence). CDR3 DNA: TGTGCCAGCAGCCCTCGCCGGGCAGGGGACGGCGTTGAGCAGTTCTTC. Translation gives CASSPRRAGDGVEQFF.

The chain uses TRBV11-3 and TRBJ2-7; D call uncertain. CDR1 and CDR2 from the germline V gene are SGHNT and YENEEA. V gave up 5 bases and J gave up 3 bases, with 8 bases separating them. The CDR3 is 12 amino acids. In DNA, the CDR3 is TGTGCCAGCAGCGCCGACGGCTACGAGCAGTACTTC. It specifies CASSADGYEQYF.

The chain is built from TRBV6-6 and TRBJ1-5; 7 nucleotides agree with TRBD1. After removal of 8 bases from V and 0 bases from J, the junction contained 4 bases not matched to a gene. Germline V gene data show CDR1 as MNHNY and CDR2 as SVGAGI (reference sequence). This CDR3 comprises 14 residues. CDR3 nucleotide sequence: TGTGCCAGCGGGACAGTATATAGCAATCAGCCCCAGCATTTT. Translating gives CASGTVYSNQPQHF.